This T cell receptor beta chain appears in the sequencing data of a study of cytomegalovirus exposure and HLA in healthy donors. Study-wide context: An early release of data contained approximately 80 million unique TCRs, which came from HLA-typed donors.

Germline V gene sequence: CDR1 MNHNS, CDR2 SASEGT. Trimming took 1 base from V and 8 from J, leaving 6 bases between them. This CDR3 contains 12 residues. 13 Jbeta primers and 60 Vbeta primers were used for the PCR. This table comes from immunoSEQ multiplex PCR, and its TCRdb copy is limited to in-frame clones, with some not included. This table has about 140,000 clones, roughly 80% appearing once. The study, taken as a whole, reports: About 87% or about 30% of the time was how often most TCR beta V segments were productive, according to an earlier analysis.

Of note for this clone: Its antigen is still unknown.

The material sequenced was PBMCs. The gene calls are TRBV6-1 and TRBJ1-3, with unresolved D. The sequence came from a female donor in good health and CMV-seronegative. CDR3 nucleotides: TGTGCCAGCAGTGAAGGGGGAGACACCATATATTTT. Protein: CASSEGGDTIYF.